The rows below give T cell receptor beta chains drawn from one sample of a study of blood T cell repertoires in COVID-19. Clones were sequenced by immunoSEQ multiplex PCR, and TCRdb holds only the in-frame ones, with some missing. The sample holds about 130,000 clones; approximately 90% are singletons and the top ten take under 4.5%. The sequenced sample consisted of peripheral blood. Receptors originate from a man between 60 and 75 years old with COVID-19, enrolled during active disease. CDR3s include the opening cysteine and the closing phenylalanine or tryptophan. Each record gives: V gene, clone size, D gene, J gene, CDR3 protein, CDR3 DNA. The D gene is left open where the match is weak. Clone size is shown for a subset of rows, as once, few, many or a class of expanded clone.

>TRBV28|NA|NA|TRBJ1-6
CASSSGTSRYNSPLHF
TGTGCCAGCAGCTCCGGGACATCGCGATATAATTCACCCCTCCACTTT
>TRBV3-1/TRBV3-2|NA|NA|TRBJ1-1
CASSQAAGDTEAFF
TGTGCCAGCAGCCAAGCGGCAGGGGACACTGAAGCTTTCTTT
>TRBV11-2|few|NA|TRBJ2-3
CASSLDTRGTDTQYF
TGTGCCAGCAGCTTAGATACTAGGGGCACAGATACGCAGTATTTT
>TRBV2|once|NA|TRBJ1-2
CASSEGSGPNYGYTF
TGTGCCAGCAGTGAGGGTAGCGGACCTAACTATGGCTACACCTTC
>TRBV18|NA|NA|TRBJ1-6
CASSPQKGPNSPLHF
TGTGCCAGCTCACCACAAAAGGGGCCTAATTCACCCCTCCACTTT
>TRBV12-3/TRBV12-4|NA|NA|TRBJ2-7
CASGGAYEQYF
TGTGCCAGCGGGGGGGCGTACGAGCAGTACTTC
>TRBV4-2|once|TRBD1|TRBJ1-1
CASSQGVQGALDTEAFF
TGTGCCAGCAGCCAAGGGGTACAGGGGGCGTTGGACACTGAAGCTTTCTTT
>TRBV7-9|once|NA|TRBJ2-1
CASIRTDSYNEQFF
TGTGCCAGCATCCGGACTGACTCCTACAATGAGCAGTTCTTC
>TRBV5-6|NA|NA|TRBJ2-7
CASSSAYEQYF
TGTGCCAGCAGCTCTGCCTACGAGCAGTACTTC
>TRBV9|NA|TRBD1|TRBJ1-1
CASSPGQAVAFF
TGTGCCAGCAGCCCGGGACAGGCGGTCGCTTTCTTT
>TRBV19|NA|NA|TRBJ2-7
CASSIVDRTAEQYF
TGTGCCAGTAGTATCGTGGACAGAACGGCCGAGCAGTACTTC